One TCR beta chain is described in this entry. The data belong to a study of lymphopenia after photon versus proton radiotherapy. The V end lost 1 base, the J end lost 11 bases, and 18 bases lay between the germline ends. The CDR3 covers 14 residues. Per germline, CDR1 SGHDT and CDR2 YYEEEE. Measured with immunoSEQ multiplex PCR; TCRdb has only the in-frame clones, and not every one. The sample shows about 50,000 clones, approximately 92% of them seen only once. The genes are TRBV5-6 and TRBJ1-1; no firm D call. The specimen was peripheral blood, collected from a patient treated with photon-based radiotherapy. The TCR sequence derives from a woman in her forties with cholangiocarcinoma. The CDR3, as DNA: TGTGCCAGCAGCTTGTCCCGGGCCCGACCGCGGGCTTTCTTT. It specifies CASSLSRARPRAFF.